This T cell receptor (beta chain) originates from a study of OX40 agonist ivuxolimab in advanced cancers. Cycle 7 day 1, cycle 4 day 1, and baseline were the timepoints at which blood was sampled. Repertoires were generated with immunoSEQ multiplex PCR, while TCRdb's copy carries only in-frame clones and drops some. Among 15,000 to 20,000 clones listed, more than 75% were seen once. The sequence was collected from an adult with an advanced solid tumor such as melanoma, head and neck, liver or kidney cancer. This sample comprised CD4+ or CD8+ T cells sorted from blood, obtained in a trial of the OX40 agonist ivuxolimab.

This CDR3 reads CASSVGTGSFSTQYF. Written as DNA, the CDR3 is TGTGCCAGCAGCGTAGGGACAGGGTCTTTTAGTACGCAGTATTTT. V gene TRBV5-6 combines with J gene TRBJ2-3; 9 positions match TRBD1. The junction had 11 bases not matched to a gene; V was cut back by 4 bases and J by 8 bases. This CDR3 spans 15 amino acids. The germline V gene has CDR1 SGHDT and CDR2 YYEEEE.